This T cell receptor (beta chain) is from a study of control samples from healthy donors and cancer patients. Data came from immunoSEQ multiplex PCR; TCRdb stores just in-frame clones and leaves some out. The table shows around 71,000 clones, with approximately 90% occurring only once. This clonotype was obtained from a woman aged 45-65 years with colorectal cancer. The specimen was PBMCs.

The CDR3 sequence: CASRAGLGTNYGYTF. The CDR3, as DNA: TGTGCCAGCAGAGCCGGGTTGGGGACTAACTATGGCTACACCTTC. The chain uses TRBV2 and TRBJ1-2; no clear D gene. V lost 6 bases to trimming and J lost 0 bases, with 14 bases between them. Germline V gives CDR1 SNHLY, CDR2 FYNNEI. CDR3 length: 15 residues. The complete variable domain, with remaining parts taken from reference TRBV2 and TRBJ1-2, reads EPEVTQTPSHQVTQMGQEVILRCVPISNHLYFYWYRQILGQKVEFLVSFYNNEISEKSEIFDDQFSVERPDGSNFTLKIRSTKLEDSAMYFCASRAGLGTNYGYTFGSGTRLTVV.